This T cell receptor beta chain was identified during a study of blood T cell repertoires in COVID-19. Across the whole study: Sample material is recorded as cDNA or gDNA derived from T cells, B-cell-depleted T cells, or PBMCs.

Method: immunoSEQ multiplex PCR; TCRdb's copy keeps in-frame clones and lacks some. The repertoire holds roughly 400,000 clones, with 89% as singletons. The recovered donors of Cohort 3 showed two negative PCRs, clearance, or symptom resolution. The sequence was collected from a woman in her 30s who had recovered from COVID-19. The specimen was PBMCs or T cells enriched from blood (not recorded which).

The CDR3 DNA sequence: TGTGCCAGTAGTACGGACTCCGCGATAGGGTCACCCCTCCACTTT. As protein: CASSTDSAIGSPLHF. The V call is TRBV19, the J call TRBJ1-6; no clear D. CDR1 and CDR2 (germline): LNHDA, SQIVND (reference sequence). The CDR3 runs to 15 residues. The V gene lost 4 bases and the J gene lost 10 bases, with 17 bases spanning the gap.